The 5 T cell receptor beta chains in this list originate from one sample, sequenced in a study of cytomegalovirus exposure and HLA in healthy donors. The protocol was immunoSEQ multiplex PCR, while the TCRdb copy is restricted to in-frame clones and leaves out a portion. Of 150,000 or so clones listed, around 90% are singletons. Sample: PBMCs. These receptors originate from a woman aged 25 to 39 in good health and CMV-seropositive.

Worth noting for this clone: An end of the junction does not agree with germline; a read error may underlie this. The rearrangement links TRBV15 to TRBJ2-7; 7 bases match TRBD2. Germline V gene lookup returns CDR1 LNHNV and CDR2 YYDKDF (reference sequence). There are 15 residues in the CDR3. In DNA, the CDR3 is TGTGCCACCAGCAGAGATGGCCCTAGCGGACACGCCATAAACTTC. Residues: CATSRDGPSGHAINF. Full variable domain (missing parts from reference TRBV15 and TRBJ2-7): DAMVIQNPRYQVTQFGKPVTLSCSQTLNHNVMYWYQQKSSQAPKLLFHYYDKDFNNEADTPDNFQSRRPNTSFCFLDIRSPGLGDTAMYLCATSRDGPSGHAINFGPGTRLTVT.

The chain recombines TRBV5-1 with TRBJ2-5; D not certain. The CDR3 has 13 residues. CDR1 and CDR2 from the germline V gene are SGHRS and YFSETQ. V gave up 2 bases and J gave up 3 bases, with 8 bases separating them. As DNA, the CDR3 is TGCGCCAGCAGCTTTCTCGCGGAAGAGACCCAGTACTTC. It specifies CASSFLAEETQYF.

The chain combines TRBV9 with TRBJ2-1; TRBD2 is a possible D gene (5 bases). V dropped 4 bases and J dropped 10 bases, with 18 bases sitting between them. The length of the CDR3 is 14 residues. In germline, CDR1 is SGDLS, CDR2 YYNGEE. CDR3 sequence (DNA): TGTGCCAGCAGCCTCTTTATCGCGGGTGGAGAGCAGTTCTTC. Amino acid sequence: CASSLFIAGGEQFF.

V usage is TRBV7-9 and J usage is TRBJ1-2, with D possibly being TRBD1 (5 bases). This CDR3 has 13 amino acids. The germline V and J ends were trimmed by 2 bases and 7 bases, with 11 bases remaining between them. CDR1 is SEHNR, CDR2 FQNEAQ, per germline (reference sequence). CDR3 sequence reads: CASSLRDLSGYTF. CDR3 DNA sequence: TGTGCCAGCAGCTTACGGGACTTGAGTGGCTACACCTTC.

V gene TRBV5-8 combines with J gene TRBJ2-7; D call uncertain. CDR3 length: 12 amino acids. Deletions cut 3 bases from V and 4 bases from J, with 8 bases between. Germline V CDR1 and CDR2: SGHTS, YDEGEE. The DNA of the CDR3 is TGTGCCAGCAGCTCCACATCGTACGAGCAGTACTTC. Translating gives CASSSTSYEQYF.